This T cell receptor (beta chain) was profiled in a study of tumor and adjacent non-tumor tissue in lung cancer. V shed 10 bases and J 4 bases; nucleotides not matched to a gene: 7. The germline V gene has CDR1 SNHLY and CDR2 FYNNEI. The CDR3 covers 13 residues. Three rounds of nested PCR, following a modified ARM-PCR protocol, produced the TCRbeta library. TCRdb passed the multiplex PCR reads through MiXCR, listing each CDR3 protein once. Of about 85,000 distinct CDR3 sequences listed, around 59% are singletons. RNA was extracted from bulk tissue without any cell sorting. Donors were chemotherapy-naive, newly diagnosed lung cancer surgical patients in China, August–late 2014.

This chain links TRBV2 with TRBJ2-3; 8 bases map to TRBD2. The sequence came from a man in his sixties or seventies with non-small cell lung cancer. Sequenced material: lung tumor tissue. This CDR3 reads CATLAGGADTQYF. The CDR3 DNA sequence: TGTGCCACCCTGGCGGGAGGCGCAGATACGCAGTATTTT.